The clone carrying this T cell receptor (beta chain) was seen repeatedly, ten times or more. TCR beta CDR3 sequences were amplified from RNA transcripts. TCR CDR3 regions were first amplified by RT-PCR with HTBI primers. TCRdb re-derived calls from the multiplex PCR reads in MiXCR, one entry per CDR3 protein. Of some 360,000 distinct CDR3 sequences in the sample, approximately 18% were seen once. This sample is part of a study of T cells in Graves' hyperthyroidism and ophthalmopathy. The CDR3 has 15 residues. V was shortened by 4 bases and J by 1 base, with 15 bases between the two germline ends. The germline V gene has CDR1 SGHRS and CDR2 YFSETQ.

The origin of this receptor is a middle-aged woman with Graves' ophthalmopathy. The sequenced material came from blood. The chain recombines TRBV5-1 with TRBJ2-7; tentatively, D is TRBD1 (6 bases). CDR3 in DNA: TGCGCCAGCAGCCCAGGACAGCTGCGATCCTACGAGCAGTACTTC. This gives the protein CASSPGQLRSYEQYF.